The source of this TCR beta chain is a study of PD-1 blockade in mismatch repair-deficient tumors. All patients were mismatch repair deficient, assessed by either PCR or immunohistochemistry. Whole-study findings and limits: Rapid post-treatment expansion, then contraction, generally preceding radiologic response, marked tumor-resident clones.

A word on this clone: Antigen specificity is unknown.

The CDR3 length is 15 residues. CDR1 GTSNPN and CDR2 SVGIG come from the germline V gene (reference sequence). Trimming left V 0 bases short and J 1 base short, with 9 bases between. TCRdb keeps only in-frame clones here, not all; method: immunoSEQ multiplex PCR. The table lists approximately 20,000 clones, over 75% of them singletons. The TCR was taken from an adult with mismatch repair-deficient cancer. The chain is built from TRBV30 and TRBJ2-2; D may be TRBD2 (5 bases). The specimen was PBMCs, collected 52 weeks after starting pembrolizumab. This CDR3 reads CAWSVLGRNTGELFF. Here the CDR3 DNA reads TGTGCCTGGAGTGTACTAGGCAGGAACACCGGGGAGCTGTTTTTT.